The rows below give T cell receptor beta chains drawn from one sample of a study of spatial heterogeneity in lung cancer. TCRdb re-derived calls from the 5' RACE reads in MiXCR, one entry per CDR3 protein. This repertoire shows 2,500 to 3,500 distinct CDR3 sequences, around 11% found once; its top ten account for approximately 8.1%. The sample in question was lung tumor tissue, obtained at surgery. All receptors come from a female donor with early-stage non-small cell lung cancer. Both conserved end residues are part of each CDR3. D genes are given only for firm matches.

CDR3: CSVAGGGPDTQYF; V: TRBV29-1; J: TRBJ2-3; D: TRBD2; length: 13
CDR3: CAIKVDRLISTFSGNTIYF; V: TRBV27; J: TRBJ1-3; D: .; length: 19
CDR3: CASSRTSGLTGELFF; V: TRBV6-5; J: TRBJ2-2; D: TRBD2; length: 15
CDR3: CASSLADQPQHF; V: TRBV12-3/TRBV12-4; J: TRBJ1-5; D: .; length: 12
CDR3: CSAGAPGASQGGGYTF; V: TRBV20-1; J: TRBJ1-2; D: .; length: 16
CDR3: CASSETGNRGETQYF; V: TRBV6-1; J: TRBJ2-5; D: TRBD1; length: 15
CDR3: CSARGTDFRTDTQYF; V: TRBV20-1; J: TRBJ2-3; D: .; length: 15
CDR3: CSVDLGLGTEAFF; V: TRBV29-1; J: TRBJ1-1; D: .; length: 13
CDR3: CASSLAGRTYDEQFF; V: TRBV5-1; J: TRBJ2-1; D: .; length: 15
CDR3: CASSPAGGLEDTQYF; V: TRBV28; J: TRBJ2-3; D: TRBD2; length: 15
CDR3: CASRKPGQISYNEQFF; V: TRBV28; J: TRBJ2-1; D: .; length: 16
CDR3: CASSLATSGGSTDTQYF; V: TRBV7-2; J: TRBJ2-3; D: TRBD2; length: 17
CDR3: CASSFLAGTDTQYF; V: TRBV28; J: TRBJ2-3; D: TRBD2; length: 14
CDR3: CASRSITEAFF; V: TRBV28; J: TRBJ1-1; D: .; length: 11
CDR3: CASSVTQGSQPQHF; V: TRBV10-2; J: TRBJ1-5; D: .; length: 14
CDR3: CASSERDTKTGSPLHF; V: TRBV2; J: TRBJ1-6; D: .; length: 16
CDR3: CASSLGKTQYF; V: TRBV30; J: TRBJ2-5; D: .; length: 11
CDR3: CAWGNWGTEAFF; V: TRBV30; J: TRBJ1-1; D: .; length: 12
CDR3: CATSGYAYNEQFF; V: TRBV24-1; J: TRBJ2-1; D: .; length: 13
CDR3: CASSRSGVRGKETQYF; V: TRBV5-1; J: TRBJ2-5; D: .; length: 16
CDR3: CSAPSPGGYTF; V: TRBV20-1; J: TRBJ1-2; D: .; length: 11
CDR3: CASSTEKLAGDPRSTDTQYF; V: TRBV21-1; J: TRBJ2-3; D: .; length: 20
CDR3: CASKATVNEKLFF; V: TRBV7-9; J: TRBJ1-4; D: .; length: 13
CDR3: CASSLATTEETQYF; V: TRBV5-4; J: TRBJ2-5; D: .; length: 14
CDR3: CASSFADRTNTEAFF; V: TRBV7-9; J: TRBJ1-1; D: TRBD1; length: 15
CDR3: CSAEGQPDSPLHF; V: TRBV20-1; J: TRBJ1-6; D: TRBD1; length: 13
CDR3: CSANYGTIYTDTQYF; V: TRBV20-1; J: TRBJ2-3; D: .; length: 15
CDR3: CASSDRAGATDTQYF; V: TRBV6-5; J: TRBJ2-3; D: TRBD1; length: 15
CDR3: CASSYSNLGSAHEQFF; V: TRBV6-5; J: TRBJ2-1; D: .; length: 16